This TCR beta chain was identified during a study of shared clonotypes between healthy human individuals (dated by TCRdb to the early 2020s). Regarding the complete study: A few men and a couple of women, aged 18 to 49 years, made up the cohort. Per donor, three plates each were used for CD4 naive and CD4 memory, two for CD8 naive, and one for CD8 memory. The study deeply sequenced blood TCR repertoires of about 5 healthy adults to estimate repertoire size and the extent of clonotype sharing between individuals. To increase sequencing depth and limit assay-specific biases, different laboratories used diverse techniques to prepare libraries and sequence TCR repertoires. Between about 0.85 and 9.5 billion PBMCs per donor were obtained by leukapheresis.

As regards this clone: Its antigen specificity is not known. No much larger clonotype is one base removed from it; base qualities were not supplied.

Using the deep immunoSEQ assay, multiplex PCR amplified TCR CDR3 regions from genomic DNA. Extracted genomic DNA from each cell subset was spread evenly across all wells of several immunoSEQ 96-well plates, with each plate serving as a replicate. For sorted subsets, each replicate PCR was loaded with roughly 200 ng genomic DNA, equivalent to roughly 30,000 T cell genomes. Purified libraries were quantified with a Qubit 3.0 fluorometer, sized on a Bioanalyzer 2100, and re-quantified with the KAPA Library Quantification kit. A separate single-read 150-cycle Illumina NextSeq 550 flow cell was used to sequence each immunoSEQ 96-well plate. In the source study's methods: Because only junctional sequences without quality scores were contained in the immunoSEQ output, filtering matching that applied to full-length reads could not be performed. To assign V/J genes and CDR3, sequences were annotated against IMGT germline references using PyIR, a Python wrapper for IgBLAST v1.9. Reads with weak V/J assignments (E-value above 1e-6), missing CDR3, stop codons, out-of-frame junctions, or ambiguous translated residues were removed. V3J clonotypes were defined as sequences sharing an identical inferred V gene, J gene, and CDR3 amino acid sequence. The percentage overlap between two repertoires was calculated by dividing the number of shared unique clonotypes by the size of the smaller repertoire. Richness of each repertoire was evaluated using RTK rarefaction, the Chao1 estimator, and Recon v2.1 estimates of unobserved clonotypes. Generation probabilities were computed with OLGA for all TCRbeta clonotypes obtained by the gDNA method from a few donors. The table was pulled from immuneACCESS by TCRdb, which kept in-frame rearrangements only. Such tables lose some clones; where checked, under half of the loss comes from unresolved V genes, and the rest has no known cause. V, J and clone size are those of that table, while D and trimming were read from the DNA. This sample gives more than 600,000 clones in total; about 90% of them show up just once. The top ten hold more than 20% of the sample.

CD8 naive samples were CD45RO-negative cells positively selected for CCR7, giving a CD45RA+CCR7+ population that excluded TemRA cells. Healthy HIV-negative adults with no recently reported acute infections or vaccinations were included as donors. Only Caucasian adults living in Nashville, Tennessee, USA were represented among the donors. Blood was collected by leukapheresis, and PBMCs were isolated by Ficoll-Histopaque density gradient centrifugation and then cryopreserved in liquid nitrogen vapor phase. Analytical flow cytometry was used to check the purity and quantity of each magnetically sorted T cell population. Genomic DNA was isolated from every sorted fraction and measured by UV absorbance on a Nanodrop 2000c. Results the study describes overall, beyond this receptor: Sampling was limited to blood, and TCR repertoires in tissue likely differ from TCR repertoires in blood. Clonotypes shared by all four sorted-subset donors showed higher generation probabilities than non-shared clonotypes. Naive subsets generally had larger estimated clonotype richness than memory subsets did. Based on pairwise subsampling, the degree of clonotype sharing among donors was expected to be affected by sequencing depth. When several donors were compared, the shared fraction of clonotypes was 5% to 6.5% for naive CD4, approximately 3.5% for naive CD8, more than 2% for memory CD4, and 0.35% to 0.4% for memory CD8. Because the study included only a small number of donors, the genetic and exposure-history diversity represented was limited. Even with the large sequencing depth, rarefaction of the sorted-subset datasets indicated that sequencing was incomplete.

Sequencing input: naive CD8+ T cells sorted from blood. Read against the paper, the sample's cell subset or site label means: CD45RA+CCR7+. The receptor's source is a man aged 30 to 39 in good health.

The DNA is TGTGCCAGCAGTTTAAACAGTCGCACAGATACGCAGTATTTT. It translates as CASSLNSRTDTQYF. Here the chain combines TRBV28 and TRBJ2-3, with the D gene not confidently named. The germline V gene gives CDR1 as MDHEN and CDR2 as SYDVKM. Including the terminal cysteine and phenylalanine, the CDR3 comprises 14 residues. The retained sequence is limited to the CDR3, 42 bases, with the frame set at the first base. V was cut back by 2 bases and J by 1 base, leaving a gap of 7 bases between them.